Below, one T cell receptor beta chain is given with its context. The assay was immunoSEQ multiplex PCR, and TCRdb's table has in-frame clones only and misses some. The table includes approximately 8,000 clones, 80% to 85% detected once. This sample is part of a study of T cells after somatic rescue of genetic block. This CDR3 region has 14 residues. Germline CDR1 reads SGHTS; CDR2 reads YDEGEE. V dropped 3 bases and J dropped 5 bases, with 12 bases sitting between them. The chain carries TRBV5-8 and TRBJ1-5, with a possible D match to TRBD1 (5 bases). This receptor was identified in a boy aged 10-17 years. The material sequenced was peripheral blood mononuclear cells (PBMCs). Here the CDR3 DNA reads TGTGCCAGCAGCTCTGGACGAGGGGATCAGCCCCAGCATTTT. This translates into CASSSGRGDQPQHF.